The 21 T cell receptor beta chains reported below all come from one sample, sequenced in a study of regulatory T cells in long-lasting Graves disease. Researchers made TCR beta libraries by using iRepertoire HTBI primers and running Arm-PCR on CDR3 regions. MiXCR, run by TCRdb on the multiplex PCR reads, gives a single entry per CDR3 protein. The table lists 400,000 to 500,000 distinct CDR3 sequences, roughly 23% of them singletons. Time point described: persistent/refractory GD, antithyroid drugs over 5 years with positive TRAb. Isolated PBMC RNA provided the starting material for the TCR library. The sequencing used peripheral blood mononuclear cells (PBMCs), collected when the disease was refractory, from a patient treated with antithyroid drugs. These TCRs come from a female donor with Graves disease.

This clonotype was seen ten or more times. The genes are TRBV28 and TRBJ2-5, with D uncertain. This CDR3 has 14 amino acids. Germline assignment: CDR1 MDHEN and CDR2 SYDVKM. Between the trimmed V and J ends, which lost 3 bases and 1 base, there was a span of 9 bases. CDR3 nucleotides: TGTGCCAGCAGTTTGTCCCCAGCCCAAGAGACCCAGTACTTC. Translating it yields CASSLSPAQETQYF. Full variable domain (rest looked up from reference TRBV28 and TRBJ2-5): DVKVTQSSRYLVKRTGEKVFLECVQDMDHENMFWYRQDPGLGLRLIYFSYDVKMKEKGDIPEGYSVSREKKERFSLILESASTNQTSMYLCASSLSPAQETQYFGPGTRLLVL.

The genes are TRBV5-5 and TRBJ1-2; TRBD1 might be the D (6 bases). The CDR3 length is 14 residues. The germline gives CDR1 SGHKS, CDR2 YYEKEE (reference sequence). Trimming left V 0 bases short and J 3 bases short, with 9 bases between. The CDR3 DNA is TGTGCCAGCAGCTTGGACAGGGCTTACTATGGCTACACCTTC. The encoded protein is CASSLDRAYYGYTF.

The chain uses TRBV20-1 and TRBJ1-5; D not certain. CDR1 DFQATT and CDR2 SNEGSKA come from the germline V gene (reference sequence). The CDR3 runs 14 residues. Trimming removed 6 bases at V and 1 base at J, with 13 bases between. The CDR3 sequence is CSAHSQLSNQPQHF. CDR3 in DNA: TGCAGTGCACATTCACAGCTGAGCAATCAGCCCCAGCATTTT.

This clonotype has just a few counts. The CDR3 here is CASSPRTVGTTEAFF. The DNA of the CDR3 is TGTGCCAGTAGTCCCCGGACAGTAGGTACGACTGAAGCTTTCTTT. The V call is TRBV19, the J call TRBJ1-1; the D gene is possibly TRBD1 (6 bases). This CDR3 comprises 15 residues. Germline V gene lookup returns CDR1 LNHDA and CDR2 SQIVND (reference sequence). The germline V and J ends were trimmed by 5 bases and 5 bases, with 18 bases remaining between them.

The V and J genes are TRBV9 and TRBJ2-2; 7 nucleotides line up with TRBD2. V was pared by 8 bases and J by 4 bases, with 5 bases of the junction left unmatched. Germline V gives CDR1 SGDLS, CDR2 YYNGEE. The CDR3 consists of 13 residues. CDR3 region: CASSAGVTGELFF. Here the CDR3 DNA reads TGTGCCAGTAGTGCGGGAGTCACCGGGGAGCTGTTTTTT.

CDR3 sequence reads: CASSPPTSGSADTQYF. The CDR3 region has the DNA TGTGCCAGCAGCCCCCCGACTAGCGGGAGTGCAGATACGCAGTATTTT. The chain carries TRBV6-2 or TRBV6-3 and TRBJ2-3; 12 bases map to TRBD2. The germline gives CDR1 MNHEY, CDR2 SVGEGT. Unmatched junction bases numbered 8, after V lost 6 bases and J lost 4 bases. This CDR3 has 16 residues.

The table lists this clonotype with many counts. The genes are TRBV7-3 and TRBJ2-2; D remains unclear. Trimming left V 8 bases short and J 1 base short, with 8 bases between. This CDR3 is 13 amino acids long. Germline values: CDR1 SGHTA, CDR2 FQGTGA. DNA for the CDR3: TGTGCCAGCGGCCATGGGAACACCGGGGAGCTGTTTTTT. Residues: CASGHGNTGELFF.

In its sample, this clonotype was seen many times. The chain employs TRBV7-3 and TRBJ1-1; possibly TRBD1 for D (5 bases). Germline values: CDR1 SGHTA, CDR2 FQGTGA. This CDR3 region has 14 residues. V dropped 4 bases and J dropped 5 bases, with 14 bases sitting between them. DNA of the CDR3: TGTGCCAGCAGCTCCGGGACGACGGGAACTGAAGCTTTCTTT. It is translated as CASSSGTTGTEAFF. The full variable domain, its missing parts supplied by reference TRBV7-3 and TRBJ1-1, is GAGVSQTPSNKVTEKGKYVELRCDPISGHTALYWYRQSLGQGPEFLIYFQGTGAADDSGLPNDRFFAVRPEGSVSTLKIQRTERGDSAVYLCASSSGTTGTEAFFGQGTRLTVV.

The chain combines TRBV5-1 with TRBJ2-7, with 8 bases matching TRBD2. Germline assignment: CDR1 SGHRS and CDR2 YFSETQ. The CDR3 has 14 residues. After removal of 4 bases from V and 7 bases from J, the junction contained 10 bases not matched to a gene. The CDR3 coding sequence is TGCGCCAGCAGCCTTAGCGGGGCTTTGAGAGAGCAGTACTTC. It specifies CASSLSGALREQYF.

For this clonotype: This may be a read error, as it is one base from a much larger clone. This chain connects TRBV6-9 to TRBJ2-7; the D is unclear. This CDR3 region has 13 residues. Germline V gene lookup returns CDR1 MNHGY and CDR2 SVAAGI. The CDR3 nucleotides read TGTACCAGCAGTTTCGGAAATCGCTACGAGCAGTACTTC. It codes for CTSSFGNRYEQYF.

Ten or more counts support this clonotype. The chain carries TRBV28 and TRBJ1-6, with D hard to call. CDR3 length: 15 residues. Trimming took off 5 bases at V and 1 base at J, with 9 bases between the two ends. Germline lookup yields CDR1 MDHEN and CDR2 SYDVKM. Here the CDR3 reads CASSVGGSYNSPLHF. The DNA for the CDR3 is TGTGCCAGCAGTGTGGGAGGGTCCTATAATTCACCCCTCCACTTT.

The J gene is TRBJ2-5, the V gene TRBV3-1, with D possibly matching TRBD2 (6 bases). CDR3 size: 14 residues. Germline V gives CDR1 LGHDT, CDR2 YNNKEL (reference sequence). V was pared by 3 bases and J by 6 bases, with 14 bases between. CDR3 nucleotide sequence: TGTGCCAGCAGCCAGACTAGAGCGAGCCAGACCCAGTACTTC. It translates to CASSQTRASQTQYF.

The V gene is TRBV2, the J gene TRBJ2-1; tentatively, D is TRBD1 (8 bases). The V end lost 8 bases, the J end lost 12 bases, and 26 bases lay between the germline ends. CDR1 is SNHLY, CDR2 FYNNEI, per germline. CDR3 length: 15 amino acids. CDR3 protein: CASSPTQGGIGGQFF. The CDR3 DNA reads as TGTGCCAGCTCCCCGACACAGGGGGGGATAGGTGGGCAGTTCTTC. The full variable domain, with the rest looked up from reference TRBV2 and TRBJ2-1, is EPEVTQTPSHQVTQMGQEVILRCVPISNHLYFYWYRQILGQKVEFLVSFYNNEISEKSEIFDDQFSVERPDGSNFTLKIRSTKLEDSAMYFCASSPTQGGIGGQFFGPGTRLTVL.

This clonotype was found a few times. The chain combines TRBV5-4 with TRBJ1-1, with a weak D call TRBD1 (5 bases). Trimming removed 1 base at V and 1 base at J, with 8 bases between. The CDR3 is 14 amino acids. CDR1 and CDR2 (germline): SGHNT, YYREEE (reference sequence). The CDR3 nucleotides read TGTGCCAGCAGCTTGTATCAGGGGAACACTGAAGCTTTCTTT. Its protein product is CASSLYQGNTEAFF.

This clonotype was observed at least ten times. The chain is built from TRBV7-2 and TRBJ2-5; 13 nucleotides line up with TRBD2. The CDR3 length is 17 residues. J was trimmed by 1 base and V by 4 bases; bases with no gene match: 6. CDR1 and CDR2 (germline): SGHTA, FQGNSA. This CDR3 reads CASSSRLAGGFQETQYF. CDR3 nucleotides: TGTGCCAGCAGCTCACGACTAGCGGGAGGTTTCCAAGAGACCCAGTACTTC.

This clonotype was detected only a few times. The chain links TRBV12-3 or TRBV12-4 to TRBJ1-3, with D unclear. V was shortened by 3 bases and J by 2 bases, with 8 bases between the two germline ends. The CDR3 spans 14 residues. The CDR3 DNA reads TGTGCCAGCAGTTTTGGAGTGACTGGAAACACCATATATTTT. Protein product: CASSFGVTGNTIYF.

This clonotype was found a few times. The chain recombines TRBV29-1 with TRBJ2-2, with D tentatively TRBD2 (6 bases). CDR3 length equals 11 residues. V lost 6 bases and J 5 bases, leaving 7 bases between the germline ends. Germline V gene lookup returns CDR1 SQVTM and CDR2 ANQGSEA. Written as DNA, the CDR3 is TGCAGCGTGGAGGGGACCGGGGAGCTGTTTTTT. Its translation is CSVEGTGELFF.

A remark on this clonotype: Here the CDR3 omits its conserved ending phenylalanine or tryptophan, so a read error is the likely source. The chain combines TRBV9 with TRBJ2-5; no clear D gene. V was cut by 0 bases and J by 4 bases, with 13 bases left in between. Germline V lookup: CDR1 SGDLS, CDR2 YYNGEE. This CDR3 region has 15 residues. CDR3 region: CASSVEVSGGETQYL. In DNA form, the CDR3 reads TGTGCCAGCAGCGTAGAAGTGTCAGGTGGAGAGACCCAGTACCTC.

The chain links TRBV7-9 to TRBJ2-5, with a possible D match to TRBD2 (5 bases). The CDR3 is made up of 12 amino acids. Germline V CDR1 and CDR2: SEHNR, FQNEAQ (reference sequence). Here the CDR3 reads CADGISEETQYF. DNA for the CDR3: TGTGCAGACGGGATCTCCGAAGAGACCCAGTACTTC.

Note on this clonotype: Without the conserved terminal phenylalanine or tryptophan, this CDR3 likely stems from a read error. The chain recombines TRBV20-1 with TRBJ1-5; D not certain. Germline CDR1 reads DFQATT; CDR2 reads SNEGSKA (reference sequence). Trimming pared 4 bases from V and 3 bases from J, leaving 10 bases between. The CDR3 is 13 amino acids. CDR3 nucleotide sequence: TGCAGTGCTAAGGACCTGGACAATCAGCCCCAGCATTCT. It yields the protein CSAKDLDNQPQHS.

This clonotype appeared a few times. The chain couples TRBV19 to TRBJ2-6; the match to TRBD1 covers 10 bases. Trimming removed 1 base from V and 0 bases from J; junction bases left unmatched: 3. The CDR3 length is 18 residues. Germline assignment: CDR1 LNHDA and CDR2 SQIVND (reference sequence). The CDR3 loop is CASSIVGTGDSGANVLTF. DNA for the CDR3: TGTGCCAGTAGTATAGTTGGGACAGGGGACTCTGGGGCCAACGTCCTGACTTTC.